These T cell receptor beta chains were read from a single sample in a study of OX40 agonist ivuxolimab in advanced cancers. Method: immunoSEQ multiplex PCR; TCRdb's copy keeps in-frame clones and lacks some. Among 75,000 to 95,000 clones listed, over 75% were seen once. Here the sequenced sample was CD4+ or CD8+ T cells sorted from blood, taken in a trial of the OX40 agonist ivuxolimab. The receptors originated from an adult with an advanced solid tumor such as melanoma, head and neck, liver or kidney cancer. CDR3s include the opening cysteine and the closing phenylalanine or tryptophan. The D gene is left open where the match is weak. Size is stated for part of the rows, as once, few or many counts, or as a class when the clone is expanded.

clone size,J gene,D gene,V gene,CDR3 DNA,CDR3 protein
NA,TRBJ1-1,NA,TRBV28,TGTGCCAGCAGTTCCCCGGGACCGACGAACACTGAAGCTTTCTTT,CASSSPGPTNTEAFF
few,TRBJ1-1,TRBD1,TRBV13,TGTGCCAGCAGCTTGGACAGGCGGGTCACTGAAGCTTTCTTT,CASSLDRRVTEAFF
NA,TRBJ2-2,TRBD1,TRBV6-5,TGTGCCAGCAGTTACTCCGGACAGGGGAACACCGGGGAGCTGTTTTTT,CASSYSGQGNTGELFF
NA,TRBJ2-3,NA,TRBV28,TGTGCCAGCGCGGGGGCGGGAGATACGCAGTATTTT,CASAGAGDTQYF
NA,TRBJ1-1,TRBD1,TRBV19,TGTGCCAGTAGTAGGGGACAGTTCACTGAAGCTTTCTTT,CASSRGQFTEAFF
NA,TRBJ2-1,TRBD1,TRBV27,TGTGCCAGCAGTGGGACAGGGAGGATCAATGAGCAGTTCTTC,CASSGTGRINEQFF
NA,TRBJ2-5,NA,TRBV5-6,TGTGCCAGCAGCTTGACGGGAGTCCAAGAGACCCAGTACTTC,CASSLTGVQETQYF
few,TRBJ1-4,NA,TRBV5-1,TGCGCCAGCAGCTTGGAAGGGGAGGGAAAACTGTTTTTT,CASSLEGEGKLFF
NA,TRBJ1-2,NA,TRBV19,TGTGCCAGTAGTACCGAAACAGGGTTCCATGGCTACACCTTC,CASSTETGFHGYTF
NA,TRBJ1-3,NA,TRBV7-2,TGTGCCAGCAGCACGCTCGGCTCTGGAAACACCATATATTTT,CASSTLGSGNTIYF
NA,TRBJ1-1,TRBD1,TRBV5-5,TGTGCCAGCAGCTTGATTCAGGGGGCTGCCACTGAAGCTTTCTTT,CASSLIQGAATEAFF
NA,TRBJ2-1,TRBD2,TRBV9,TGTGCCAGCAGCGTATTGACTAGCCCCCGGGATGAGCAGTTCTTC,CASSVLTSPRDEQFF
NA,TRBJ2-1,TRBD1,TRBV29-1,TGCAGCGTTGAGGGACAGGGTGATGAGCAGTTCTTC,CSVEGQGDEQFF
once,TRBJ2-1,TRBD2,TRBV25-1,TGTGCCAGCAGTGATTTACTAGCGGGCAATGAGCAGTTCTTC,CASSDLLAGNEQFF
NA,TRBJ1-1,TRBD1,TRBV7-2,TGTGCCAGCAGCTTTCGACAGGGTTTAGGTCTTCGCCCTTCCACTGAAGCTTTCTTT,CASSFRQGLGLRPSTEAFF
NA,TRBJ2-5,TRBD2,TRBV5-1,TGCGCCAGCAGCTTGGTTGCTAGCGGGAAACAAGAGACCCAGTACTTC,CASSLVASGKQETQYF
NA,TRBJ2-5,TRBD2,TRBV7-2,TGTGCCAGCAGCTTACAAGCGGGAAAAGAGACCCAGTACTTC,CASSLQAGKETQYF
NA,TRBJ2-2,NA,TRBV7-9,TGTGCCAGCAGCTTAGAGGGAAGAGGGGAGCTGTTTTTT,CASSLEGRGELFF
NA,TRBJ1-6,TRBD1,TRBV19,TGTGCCAGTAGTGAGACAGGGGATTTCAATTCACCCCTCCACTTT,CASSETGDFNSPLHF
NA,TRBJ2-1,TRBD2,TRBV5-6,TGTGCCAGCAGCTTCGTTGTAGCGGGAGGCAATGAGCAGTTCTTC,CASSFVVAGGNEQFF
NA,TRBJ2-7,TRBD1,TRBV5-5,TGTGCCAGCAGCCGAATGATACAGGGGGCTACCTACGAGCAGTACTTC,CASSRMIQGATYEQYF
NA,TRBJ1-2,NA,TRBV6-5,TGTGCCAGCAGCTGGGACGGTAACTATGGCTACACCTTC,CASSWDGNYGYTF
NA,TRBJ2-5,NA,TRBV18,TGTGCCAGCTCACCTAGCCAAGCTGAGACCCAGTACTTC,CASSPSQAETQYF
NA,TRBJ1-3,TRBD1,TRBV6-1,TGTGCCAGCAACCTAGACAGGGTCCGGGGAAACACCATATATTTT,CASNLDRVRGNTIYF
NA,TRBJ2-7,TRBD2,TRBV5-1,TGCGCCAGCAGCTTGCGACCGGGAGGGACCTACGAGCAGTACTTC,CASSLRPGGTYEQYF
once,TRBJ1-1,NA,TRBV28,TGTGCCAGCAGTTTTCAGGTGACTGAAGCTTTCTTT,CASSFQVTEAFF
NA,TRBJ1-4,NA,TRBV2,TGTGCCAGCAGGGACACAGGGAAGAACGAAAAACTGTTTTTT,CASRDTGKNEKLFF
NA,TRBJ2-7,NA,TRBV5-1,TGCGCCAGCAGCACCGGCGGACTGAGCCCCTACGAGCAGTACTTC,CASSTGGLSPYEQYF
once,TRBJ1-1,NA,TRBV30,TGTGCCTGGAGTCGTTTGGACACTGAAGCTTTCTTT,CAWSRLDTEAFF
few,TRBJ1-5,NA,TRBV30,TGTGCCTGGACAGGGCCCAATCAGCCCCAGCATTTT,CAWTGPNQPQHF
NA,TRBJ2-7,NA,TRBV30,TGTGCCTGGAGTGGACGATATTCTGGGGGCGCTATGTACGAGCAGTACTTC,CAWSGRYSGGAMYEQYF
few,TRBJ1-2,NA,TRBV6-1,TGTGCCAGCAGTTTCCAGGTTAACTATGGCTACACCTTC,CASSFQVNYGYTF
NA,TRBJ1-1,TRBD1,TRBV9,TGTGCCAGCAGCTTTCAGGGGGCCGGCACTGAAGCTTTCTTT,CASSFQGAGTEAFF
once,TRBJ2-7,TRBD1,TRBV10-3,TGTGCCATCAGTGAGGGGACAGTCTCCTACGAGCAGTACTTC,CAISEGTVSYEQYF
NA,TRBJ1-4,NA,TRBV18,TGTGCCAGCTCACCAGGGGCCCGAGGGAATGAAAAACTGTTTTTT,CASSPGARGNEKLFF
once,TRBJ2-1,NA,TRBV19,TGTGCCAGTAGTATAGGTACATATGAGCAGTTCTTC,CASSIGTYEQFF
NA,TRBJ2-1,NA,TRBV12-5,TGTGCTAGTGGTACCGGGACTGCCTCCTACAATGAGCAGTTCTTC,CASGTGTASYNEQFF
NA,TRBJ1-2,TRBD1,TRBV6-5,TGTGCCAGCAGCTCGGGACAGGTATATGGCTACACCTTC,CASSSGQVYGYTF
NA,TRBJ2-7,NA,TRBV28,TGTGCCAGCAGTTTATCTCAGGGGAGACACGAGCAGTACTTC,CASSLSQGRHEQYF
NA,TRBJ2-1,TRBD1,TRBV14,TGTGCCAGCAGCCAAGTGCGGACAGGGGATAATGAGCAGTTCTTC,CASSQVRTGDNEQFF
NA,TRBJ2-3,TRBD2,TRBV9,TGTGCCAGCAGCGTAGTGTCTAGCGGCCACACAGATACGCAGTATTTT,CASSVVSSGHTDTQYF
NA,TRBJ1-1,TRBD1,TRBV7-8,TGTGCCAGCAGCTTAGATCGTGGGACAGGGGTCACTGAAGCTTTCTTT,CASSLDRGTGVTEAFF
NA,TRBJ2-4,TRBD1,TRBV6-1,TGTGCCAGCAGTGGAGACAGGGTAGGCAAAAACATTCAGTACTTC,CASSGDRVGKNIQYF
once,TRBJ1-4,TRBD1,TRBV28,TGTGCCAGCAGTCCTTTGACAGGGAATGATGAAAAACTGTTTTTT,CASSPLTGNDEKLFF
NA,TRBJ2-1,TRBD2,TRBV7-9,TGTGCCAGCAGCCGGACTAGCGGGAGGGCCAGCTCCTACAATGAGCAGTTCTTC,CASSRTSGRASSYNEQFF
NA,TRBJ2-5,NA,TRBV5-6,TGTGCCAGCAGCTTGGATGTGGCGGGCCCCGAGGGGTGGACCCAGTACTTC,CASSLDVAGPEGWTQYF